Shown below are 20 T cell receptor beta chains from a single sample sequenced in a study of T cell responses to AZD1222 COVID-19 vaccine. Produced via immunoSEQ multiplex PCR; TCRdb's table is partial and in-frame only. Counted here are about 140,000 clones, more than 85% occurring once; the ten biggest clones make up 3.1%. The sample in question was peripheral blood, obtained on day 0 of AZD1222 vaccination. These receptors originate from an adult in good health.

The genes are TRBV29-1 and TRBJ2-2; 9 bases map to TRBD1. V shed 5 bases and J 5 bases; nucleotides not matched to a gene: 3. Germline CDR1 reads SQVTM; CDR2 reads ANQGSEA. This CDR3 is 13 amino acids long. This CDR3 reads CSVQGTGTGELFF. For the CDR3, the DNA is TGCAGCGTTCAAGGGACAGGGACCGGGGAGCTGTTTTTT.

The chain uses TRBV2 and TRBJ1-1; D not resolved. Germline V gene sequence: CDR1 SNHLY, CDR2 FYNNEI. Trimming took off 8 bases at V and 2 bases at J, with 12 bases between the two ends. The CDR3 is made up of 13 amino acids. The CDR3 DNA reads TGTGCCAGCTCCATCGGCACTAACACTGAAGCTTTCTTT. Amino acids: CASSIGTNTEAFF.

The chain couples TRBV6-4 to TRBJ2-1, with 7 bases that match TRBD1. Germline CDR1 reads MRHNA; CDR2 reads SNTAGT. V lost 2 bases, J lost 12 bases, and 1 base stayed unmatched. The CDR3 has 11 amino acids. In DNA form, the CDR3 reads TGTGCCAGCAGTGACACAGGGGTGCAGTTCTTC. The encoded protein is CASSDTGVQFF.

This clone was observed a handful of times. This chain uses TRBV28 with TRBJ2-1, with 10 bases aligning to TRBD2. CDR3 size: 17 residues. Germline CDR1 and CDR2: MDHEN and SYDVKM. V was clipped by 4 bases and J by 4 bases; unmatched bases: 10. The CDR3 DNA follows: TGTGCCAGCAGTTACCGGGCTAGCGGGAGTTTGTACAATGAGCAGTTCTTC. Its translation is CASSYRASGSLYNEQFF.

The genes are TRBV5-1 and TRBJ1-3, with D possibly matching TRBD1 (6 bases). Per germline, CDR1 SGHRS and CDR2 YFSETQ. The CDR3 totals 16 residues. Between the trimmed V and J ends, which lost 4 bases and 2 bases, there was a span of 16 bases. The CDR3 bases are TGCGCCAGCAGCCGGGAGGACAGACTGGCTGGAAACACCATATATTTT. Translating gives CASSREDRLAGNTIYF.

The V gene is TRBV5-1, the J gene TRBJ2-2, with TRBD2 as a possible D gene (5 bases). The CDR3 runs to 15 residues. Trimming removed 0 bases at V and 6 bases at J, with 12 bases between. CDR1 and CDR2 (germline): SGHRS, YFSETQ. DNA for the CDR3: TGCGCCAGCAGCTTGGTCCGGGCCGGGGCCGGGGAGCTGTTTTTT. This translates into CASSLVRAGAGELFF.

This clone came up once. The chain uses TRBV7-5 and TRBJ2-7; no check of the table's D call, TRBD2, against the DNA was made. TRBV7-5 is listed as a pseudogene. This CDR3 is 19 amino acids long. The CDR3 coding sequence is TGTGTCAGAAGCTTCACCCATAACTTCGATAGCGGGAGAAGGTACGAGCAGTACTTC. As protein: CVRSFTHNFDSGRRYEQYF.

The V call is TRBV7-2, the J call TRBJ2-2, with D unclear. CDR1 and CDR2 (germline): SGHTA, FQGNSA. Trimming stripped 0 bases from V and 10 bases from J, with 6 bases between. The length of the CDR3 is 12 residues. The CDR3 DNA is TGTGCCAGCAGCTTAGCGCACGTGGAGCTGTTTTTT. Translated, it gives CASSLAHVELFF.

The chain recombines TRBV9 with TRBJ2-7; D unresolved. This CDR3 comprises 16 residues. Germline loops: CDR1 SGDLS, CDR2 YYNGEE. The V end lost 0 bases, the J end lost 0 bases, and 13 bases lay between the germline ends. The CDR3: CASSVASLGFSYEQYF. The CDR3 nucleotides are TGTGCCAGCAGCGTAGCCTCCCTGGGCTTCTCCTACGAGCAGTACTTC.

The genes are TRBV10-3 and TRBJ2-3; D remains ambiguous. The germline CDR1 and CDR2 sequences are ENHRY and SYGVKD. Trimming cost V 2 bases and J 5 bases, with 11 bases left between them. The CDR3 spans 14 residues. CDR3 loop: CAISEGRGQDTQYF. The CDR3 DNA reads TGTGCCATCAGTGAGGGCAGAGGCCAAGATACGCAGTATTTT.

The CDR3 spells CASSVGGQASYEQYF. The CDR3 bases are TGTGCCAGCAGCGTAGGGGGACAGGCCTCCTACGAGCAGTACTTC. The rearrangement links TRBV9 to TRBJ2-7, with TRBD1 identical over 8 bases. This CDR3 comprises 15 residues. V trimming: 0 bases; J trimming: 0 bases; junction bases outside the gene matches: 2. Germline-derived CDR1 and CDR2 are SGDLS and YYNGEE.

The V and J genes are TRBV19 and TRBJ1-5; D is uncertain. The CDR3 is 15 residues long. Germline CDR1 LNHDA, CDR2 SQIVND (reference sequence). V was pared by 8 bases and J by 3 bases, with 17 bases between. The DNA of the CDR3 is TGTGCCAGTCAAGTCGCGATTAGTAACAATCAGCCCCAGCATTTT. Protein: CASQVAISNNQPQHF. The entire variable domain, with the rest obtained from reference TRBV19 and TRBJ1-5, is as follows: DGGITQSPKYLFRKEGQNVTLSCEQNLNHDAMYWYRQDPGQGLRLIYYSQIVNDFQKGDIAEGYSVSREKKESFPLTVTSAQKNPTAFYLCASQVAISNNQPQHFGDGTRLSIL.

This sequence joins TRBV28 and TRBJ2-4; 7 bases line up with TRBD2. Germline CDR1 is MDHEN and CDR2 is SYDVKM. V trimming: 5 bases; J trimming: 4 bases; junction bases outside the gene matches: 8. The CDR3 extends over 15 amino acids. The CDR3, as DNA: TGTGCCAGCAGTCCCGGGGAGGGGAGAAAAAACATTCAGTACTTC. Encoded protein: CASSPGEGRKNIQYF.

The chain recombines TRBV3-1 (or the pseudogene TRBV3-2) with TRBJ2-2; 8 bases are shared with TRBD2. Germline V gene data show CDR1 as LGHDT and CDR2 as YNNKEL (reference sequence). The CDR3 totals 15 residues. V lost 3 bases and J lost 3; bases outside the gene matches: 3. Here the CDR3 DNA reads TGTGCCAGCAGCCACGGGAGGGAGGACACCGGGGAGCTGTTTTTT. Its protein product is CASSHGREDTGELFF.

This chain joins TRBV6-1 and TRBJ1-5, with no clear D. V was trimmed by 3 bases and J by 4 bases, leaving 7 bases between them. Germline V gene data show CDR1 as MNHNS and CDR2 as SASEGT. The length of the CDR3 is 13 residues. For the CDR3, the DNA is TGTGCCAGCAGTGAGTTCCAAAATCAGCCCCAGCATTTT. Protein product: CASSEFQNQPQHF.

V is TRBV11-2 and J is TRBJ2-1; 8 nucleotides align to TRBD2. Losses at the gene ends were 5 bases for V and 6 bases for J; bases not matched to a gene: 12. The germline CDR1 and CDR2 sequences are SGHAT and FQNNGV. The CDR3 runs to 16 residues. The CDR3 bases are TGTGCCAGCAGCGCATTACGGGAGGGCCGGGGCAATGAGCAGTTCTTC. Translating gives CASSALREGRGNEQFF.

V and J are TRBV14 and TRBJ1-1, with D tentatively TRBD1 (5 bases). CDR1 is SGHDN, CDR2 FVKESK, per germline. The V end was cut by 3 bases, the J end by 1 base, with 6 bases between. This CDR3 has 13 residues. The CDR3: CASSQDKNTEAFF. CDR3 DNA: TGTGCCAGCAGCCAGGACAAGAACACTGAAGCTTTCTTT.

The rearrangement links TRBV11-2 to TRBJ1-4, with D possibly TRBD1 on 5 matching bases. CDR3 length: 15 residues. Trimming cost V 2 bases and J 8 bases, with 15 bases left between them. CDR1 and CDR2 from the germline V gene are SGHAT and FQNNGV. CDR3 coding DNA: TGTGCCAGCAGCTTACCTCGGGGCGTGGAAGAAAAACTGTTTTTT. Protein sequence: CASSLPRGVEEKLFF.

The chain joins TRBV15 to TRBJ1-5; D gene uncertain. Germline CDR1 and CDR2: LNHNV and YYDKDF (reference sequence). The V gene lost 3 bases and the J gene lost 4 bases, with 10 bases spanning the gap. The CDR3 contains 14 residues. CDR3 sequence (DNA): TGTGCCACCAGCAGTGGCCTGACTAATCAGCCCCAGCATTTT. Residues: CATSSGLTNQPQHF.

J is TRBJ2-1 and V is TRBV29-1; no firm D call. Trimming pared 7 bases from V and 5 bases from J, leaving 3 bases between. The CDR3 has 9 residues. Germline lookup yields CDR1 SQVTM and CDR2 ANQGSEA. DNA for the CDR3: TGCAGCGCGGACAATGAGCAGTTCTTC. Translated, it gives CSADNEQFF.